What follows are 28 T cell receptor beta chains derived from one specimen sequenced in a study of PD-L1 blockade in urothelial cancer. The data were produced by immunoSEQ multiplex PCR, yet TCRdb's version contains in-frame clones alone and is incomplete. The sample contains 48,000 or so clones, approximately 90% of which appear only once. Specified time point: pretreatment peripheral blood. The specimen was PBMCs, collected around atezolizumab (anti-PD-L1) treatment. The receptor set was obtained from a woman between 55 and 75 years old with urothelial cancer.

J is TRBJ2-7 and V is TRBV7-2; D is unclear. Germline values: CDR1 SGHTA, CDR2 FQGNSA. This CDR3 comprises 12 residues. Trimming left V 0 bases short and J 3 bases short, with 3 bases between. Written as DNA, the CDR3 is TGTGCCAGCAGCTTAGCCCTCTACGAGCAGTACTTC. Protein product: CASSLALYEQYF.

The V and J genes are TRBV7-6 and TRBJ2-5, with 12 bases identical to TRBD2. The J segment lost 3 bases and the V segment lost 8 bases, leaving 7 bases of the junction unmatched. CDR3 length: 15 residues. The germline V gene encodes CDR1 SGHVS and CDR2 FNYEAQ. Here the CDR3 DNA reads TGTGCCAGCCTCGCGGCTAGCGGGGGGGAAGAGACCCAGTACTTC. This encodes CASLAASGGEETQYF.

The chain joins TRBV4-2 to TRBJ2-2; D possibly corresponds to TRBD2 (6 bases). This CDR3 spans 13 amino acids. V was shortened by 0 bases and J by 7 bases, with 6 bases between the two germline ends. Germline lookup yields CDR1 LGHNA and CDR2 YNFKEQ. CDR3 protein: CASSQDGSGELFF. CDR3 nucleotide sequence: TGTGCCAGCAGCCAAGACGGGAGCGGGGAGCTGTTTTTT.

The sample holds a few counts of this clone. Here the CDR3 DNA reads TGTGCCAGCAGTTACGGCGGGAGGATCTACGAGCAGTACTTC. It yields the protein CASSYGGRIYEQYF. This chain joins TRBV27 and TRBJ2-7, with 8 bases that match TRBD2. Germline loops: CDR1 MNHEY, CDR2 SMNVEV (reference sequence). The CDR3 covers 14 residues. The ends lost 4 bases at V and 3 bases at J; junction bases unmatched: 5.

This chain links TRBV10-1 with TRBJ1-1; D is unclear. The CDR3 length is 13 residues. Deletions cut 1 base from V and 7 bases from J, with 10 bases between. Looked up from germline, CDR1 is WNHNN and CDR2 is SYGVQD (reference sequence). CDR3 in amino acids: CASSEFHSGEAFF. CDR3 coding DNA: TGCGCCAGCAGTGAGTTTCACTCGGGTGAAGCTTTCTTT.

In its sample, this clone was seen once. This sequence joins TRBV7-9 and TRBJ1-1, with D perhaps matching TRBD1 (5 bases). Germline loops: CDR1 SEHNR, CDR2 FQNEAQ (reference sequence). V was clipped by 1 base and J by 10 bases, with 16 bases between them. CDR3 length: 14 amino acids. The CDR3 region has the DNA TGTGCCAGCAGCTTAGATATCGACAGCCTAGTAGCTTTCTTT. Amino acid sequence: CASSLDIDSLVAFF.

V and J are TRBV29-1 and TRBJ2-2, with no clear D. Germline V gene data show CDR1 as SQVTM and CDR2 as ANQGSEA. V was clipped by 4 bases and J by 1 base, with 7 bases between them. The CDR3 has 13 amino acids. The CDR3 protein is CSVALRNTGELFF. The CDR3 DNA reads TGCAGCGTTGCCCTACGGAACACCGGGGAGCTGTTTTTT.

CDR3 residues: CASSLGTTDTQYF. In DNA, the CDR3 is TGTGCCAGCAGCTTAGGGACTACCGATACGCAGTATTTT. The chain employs TRBV7-2 and TRBJ2-3; D may be TRBD2 (6 bases). Germline-derived CDR1 and CDR2 are SGHTA and FQGNSA. The CDR3 length is 13 residues. V lost 1 base and J 6 bases, leaving 8 bases between the germline ends.

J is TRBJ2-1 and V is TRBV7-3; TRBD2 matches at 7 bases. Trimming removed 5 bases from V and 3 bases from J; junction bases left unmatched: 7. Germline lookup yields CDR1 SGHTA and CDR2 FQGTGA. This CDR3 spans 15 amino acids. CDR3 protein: CASSVIAGDYNEQFF. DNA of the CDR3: TGTGCCAGCAGCGTAATAGCGGGCGACTACAATGAGCAGTTCTTC.

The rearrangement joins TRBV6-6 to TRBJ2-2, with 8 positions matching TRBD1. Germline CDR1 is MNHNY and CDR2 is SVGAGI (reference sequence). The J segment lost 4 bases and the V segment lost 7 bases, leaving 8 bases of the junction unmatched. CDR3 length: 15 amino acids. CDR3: CASTVGDRPTGELFF. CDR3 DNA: TGTGCCAGCACCGTGGGGGACAGGCCCACCGGGGAGCTGTTTTTT.

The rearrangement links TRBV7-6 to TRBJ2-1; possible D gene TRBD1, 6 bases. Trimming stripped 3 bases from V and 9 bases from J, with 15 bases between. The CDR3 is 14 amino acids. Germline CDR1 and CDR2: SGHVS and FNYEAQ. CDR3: CASSFGRGQTEQFF. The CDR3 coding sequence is TGTGCCAGCAGCTTCGGCCGGGGACAAACTGAGCAGTTCTTC.

The CDR3 nucleotides are TGCGCCAGCTCACTAGCGGGAGGGTGGGATGAGCAGTTCTTC. This gives the protein CASSLAGGWDEQFF. This rearrangement joins TRBV5-1 to TRBJ2-1, with 13 bases lining up with TRBD2. Germline V gene sequence: CDR1 SGHRS, CDR2 YFSETQ. This CDR3 spans 14 amino acids. V lost 7 bases to trimming and J lost 8 bases; unmatched junction nucleotides: 6.

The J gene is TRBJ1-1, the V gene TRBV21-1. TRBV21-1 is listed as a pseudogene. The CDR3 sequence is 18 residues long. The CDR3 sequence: CASSKEEGQRKENTEAFF. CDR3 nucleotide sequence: TGTGCCAGCAGCAAAGAGGAGGGCCAAAGAAAAGAGAACACTGAAGCTTTCTTT.

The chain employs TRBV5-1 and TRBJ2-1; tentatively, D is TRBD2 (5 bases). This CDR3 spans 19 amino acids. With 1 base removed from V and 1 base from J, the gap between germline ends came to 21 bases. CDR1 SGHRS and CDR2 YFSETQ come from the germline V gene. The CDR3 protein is CASSLPEGSPGISYNEQFF. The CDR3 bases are TGCGCCAGCAGCTTGCCTGAAGGGTCCCCCGGGATTTCCTACAATGAGCAGTTCTTC. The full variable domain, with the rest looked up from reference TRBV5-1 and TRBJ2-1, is KAGVTQTPRYLIKTRGQQVTLSCSPISGHRSVSWYQQTPGQGLQFLFEYFSETQRNKGNFPGRFSGRQFSNSRSEMNVSTLELGDSALYLCASSLPEGSPGISYNEQFFGPGTRLTVL.

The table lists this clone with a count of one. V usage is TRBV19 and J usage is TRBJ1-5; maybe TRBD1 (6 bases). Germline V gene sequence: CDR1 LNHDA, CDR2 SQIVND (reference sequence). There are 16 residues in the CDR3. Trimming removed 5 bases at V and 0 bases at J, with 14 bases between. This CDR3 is CASSHRAQGSNQPQHF. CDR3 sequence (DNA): TGTGCCAGTAGTCATAGAGCACAGGGTAGCAATCAGCCCCAGCATTTT. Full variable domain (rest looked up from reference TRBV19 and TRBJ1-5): DGGITQSPKYLFRKEGQNVTLSCEQNLNHDAMYWYRQDPGQGLRLIYYSQIVNDFQKGDIAEGYSVSREKKESFPLTVTSAQKNPTAFYLCASSHRAQGSNQPQHFGDGTRLSIL.

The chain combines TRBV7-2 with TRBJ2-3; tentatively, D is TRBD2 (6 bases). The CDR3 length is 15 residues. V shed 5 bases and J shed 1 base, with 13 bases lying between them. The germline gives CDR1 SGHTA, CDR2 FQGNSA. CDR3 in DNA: TGTGCCAGCAGCGCTACGGGACTTCGCACAGATACGCAGTATTTT. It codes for CASSATGLRTDTQYF.

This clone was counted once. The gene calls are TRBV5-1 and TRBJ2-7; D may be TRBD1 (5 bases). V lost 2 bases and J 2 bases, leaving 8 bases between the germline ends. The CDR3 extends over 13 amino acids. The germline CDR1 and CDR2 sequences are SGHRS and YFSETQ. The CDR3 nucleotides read TGCGCCAGCAGCTTCGCAGGGACCTACGAGCAGTACTTC. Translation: CASSFAGTYEQYF. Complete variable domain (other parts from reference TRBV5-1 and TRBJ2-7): KAGVTQTPRYLIKTRGQQVTLSCSPISGHRSVSWYQQTPGQGLQFLFEYFSETQRNKGNFPGRFSGRQFSNSRSEMNVSTLELGDSALYLCASSFAGTYEQYFGPGTRLTVT.

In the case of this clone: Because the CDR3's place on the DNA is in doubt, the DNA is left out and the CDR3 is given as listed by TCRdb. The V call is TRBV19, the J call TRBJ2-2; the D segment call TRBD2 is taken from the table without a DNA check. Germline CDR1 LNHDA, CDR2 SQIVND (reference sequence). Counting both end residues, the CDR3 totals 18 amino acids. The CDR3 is CASSDGRAGGRRAGELFF.

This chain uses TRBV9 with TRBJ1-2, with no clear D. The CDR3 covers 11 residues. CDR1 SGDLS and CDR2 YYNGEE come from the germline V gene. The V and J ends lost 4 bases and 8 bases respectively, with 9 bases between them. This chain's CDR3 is CASSPLRGYTF. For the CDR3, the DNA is TGTGCCAGCAGCCCCCTAAGAGGCTACACCTTC. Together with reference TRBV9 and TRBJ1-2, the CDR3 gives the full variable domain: DSGVTQTPKHLITATGQRVTLRCSPRSGDLSVYWYQQSLDQGLQFLIQYYNGEERAKGNILERFSAQQFPDLHSELNLSSLELGDSALYFCASSPLRGYTFGSGTRLTVV.

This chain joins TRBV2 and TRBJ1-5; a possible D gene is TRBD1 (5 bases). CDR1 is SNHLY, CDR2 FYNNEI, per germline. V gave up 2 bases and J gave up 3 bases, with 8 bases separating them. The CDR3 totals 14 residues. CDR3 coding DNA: TGTGCCAGCAGTGAAACAGGCTCCAATCAGCCCCAGCATTTT. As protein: CASSETGSNQPQHF.

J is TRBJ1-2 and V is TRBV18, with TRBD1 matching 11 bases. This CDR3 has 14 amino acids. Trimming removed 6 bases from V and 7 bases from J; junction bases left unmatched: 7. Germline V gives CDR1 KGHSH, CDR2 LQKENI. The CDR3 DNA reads TGTGCCAGCTCGGTGGACAGGGGGCTTGGTGGCTACACCTTC. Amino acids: CASSVDRGLGGYTF.

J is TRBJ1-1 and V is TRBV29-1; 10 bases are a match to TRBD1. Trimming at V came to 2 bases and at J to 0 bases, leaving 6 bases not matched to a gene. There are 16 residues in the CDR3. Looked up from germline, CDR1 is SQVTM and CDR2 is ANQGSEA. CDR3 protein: CSVEPGQGVLNTEAFF. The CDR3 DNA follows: TGCAGCGTTGAACCAGGACAGGGGGTGTTGAACACTGAAGCTTTCTTT.

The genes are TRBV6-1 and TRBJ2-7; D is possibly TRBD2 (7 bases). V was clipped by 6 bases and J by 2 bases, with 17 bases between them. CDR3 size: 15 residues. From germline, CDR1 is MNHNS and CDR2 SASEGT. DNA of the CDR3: TGTGCCAGCAGGGATGGGGGGGGGCTCCCCTACGAGCAGTACTTC. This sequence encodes CASRDGGGLPYEQYF.

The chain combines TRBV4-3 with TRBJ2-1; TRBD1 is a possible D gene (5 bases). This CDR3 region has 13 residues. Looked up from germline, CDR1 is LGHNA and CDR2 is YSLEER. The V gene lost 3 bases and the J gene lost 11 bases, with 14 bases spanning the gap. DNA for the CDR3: TGCGCCAGCAGCCACCAGGGCGGACCCCAGCAGTTCTTC. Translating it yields CASSHQGGPQQFF.

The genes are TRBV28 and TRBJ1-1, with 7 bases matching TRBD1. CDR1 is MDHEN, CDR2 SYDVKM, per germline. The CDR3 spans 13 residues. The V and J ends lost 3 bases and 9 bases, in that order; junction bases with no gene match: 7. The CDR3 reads CASSLRTGKQAFF. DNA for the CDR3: TGTGCCAGCAGTTTGAGGACAGGAAAGCAAGCTTTCTTT. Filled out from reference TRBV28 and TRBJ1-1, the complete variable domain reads DVKVTQSSRYLVKRTGEKVFLECVQDMDHENMFWYRQDPGLGLRLIYFSYDVKMKEKGDIPEGYSVSREKKERFSLILESASTNQTSMYLCASSLRTGKQAFFGQGTRLTVV.

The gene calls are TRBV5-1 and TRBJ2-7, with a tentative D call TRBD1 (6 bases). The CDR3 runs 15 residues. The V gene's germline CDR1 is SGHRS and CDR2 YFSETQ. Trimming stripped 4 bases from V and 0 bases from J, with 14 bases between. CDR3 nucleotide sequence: TGCGCCAGCAGCCAAGCGAGAGGGGGCTCCTACGAGCAGTACTTC. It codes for CASSQARGGSYEQYF.

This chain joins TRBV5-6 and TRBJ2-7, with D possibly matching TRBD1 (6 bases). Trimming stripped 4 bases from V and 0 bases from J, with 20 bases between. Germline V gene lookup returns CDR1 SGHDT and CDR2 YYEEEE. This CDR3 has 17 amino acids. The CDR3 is CASSQSIRDTSSYEQYF. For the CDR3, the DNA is TGTGCCAGCAGCCAATCCATCCGGGACACTTCCTCCTACGAGCAGTACTTC.

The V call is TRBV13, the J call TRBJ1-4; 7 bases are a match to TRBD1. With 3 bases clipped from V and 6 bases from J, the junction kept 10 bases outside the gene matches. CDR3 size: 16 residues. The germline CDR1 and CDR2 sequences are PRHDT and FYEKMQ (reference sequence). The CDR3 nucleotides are TGTGCCAGCAGCTTGGCCCAAGGGACAGACTATGAAAAACTGTTTTTT. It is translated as CASSLAQGTDYEKLFF.